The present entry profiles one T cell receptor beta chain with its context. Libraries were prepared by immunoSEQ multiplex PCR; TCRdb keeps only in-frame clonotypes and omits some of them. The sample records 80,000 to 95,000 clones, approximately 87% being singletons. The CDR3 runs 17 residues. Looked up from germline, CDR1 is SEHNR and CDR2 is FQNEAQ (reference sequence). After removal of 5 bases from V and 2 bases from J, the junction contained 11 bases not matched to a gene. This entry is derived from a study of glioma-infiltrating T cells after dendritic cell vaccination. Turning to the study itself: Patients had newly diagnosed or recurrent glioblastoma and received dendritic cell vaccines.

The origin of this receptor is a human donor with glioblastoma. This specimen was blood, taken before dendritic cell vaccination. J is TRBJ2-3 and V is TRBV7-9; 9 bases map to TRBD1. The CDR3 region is CASSQPNHRGLTDTQYF. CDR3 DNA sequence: TGTGCCAGCAGCCAACCCAATCACAGGGGGCTCACAGATACGCAGTATTTT.